Ten or more counts support the clone carrying this TCR beta chain. Its antigen is undetermined. The data originate from a study of T cells in Graves' hyperthyroidism and ophthalmopathy. From germline, CDR1 is MNHEY and CDR2 SVGAGI. CDR3 length: 15 amino acids. Deletions cut 2 bases from V and 2 bases from J, with 12 bases between. Regarding the study as a whole: Blood samples included most of the expanded thyroid clonotypes exceeding 0.001.

TCR beta CDR3 regions were amplified from RNA transcripts. In the first-round RT-PCR of the TCR CDR3, the HTBI primer set was used. TCRdb re-called the multiplex PCR reads with MiXCR, one entry per CDR3 protein. The top ten hold 26% of the sample, which has 400,000 to 600,000 distinct CDR3 sequences, under 25% seen once. The sample taken for sequencing was blood. This TCR was sampled from a man aged 18 to 30 with Graves' hyperthyroidism. The V and J genes are TRBV6-5 and TRBJ1-2; no clear D. The CDR3 spells CASSYDRVGNYGYTF. The CDR3 nucleotides read TGTGCCAGCAGTTACGATCGGGTGGGAAACTATGGCTACACCTTC.